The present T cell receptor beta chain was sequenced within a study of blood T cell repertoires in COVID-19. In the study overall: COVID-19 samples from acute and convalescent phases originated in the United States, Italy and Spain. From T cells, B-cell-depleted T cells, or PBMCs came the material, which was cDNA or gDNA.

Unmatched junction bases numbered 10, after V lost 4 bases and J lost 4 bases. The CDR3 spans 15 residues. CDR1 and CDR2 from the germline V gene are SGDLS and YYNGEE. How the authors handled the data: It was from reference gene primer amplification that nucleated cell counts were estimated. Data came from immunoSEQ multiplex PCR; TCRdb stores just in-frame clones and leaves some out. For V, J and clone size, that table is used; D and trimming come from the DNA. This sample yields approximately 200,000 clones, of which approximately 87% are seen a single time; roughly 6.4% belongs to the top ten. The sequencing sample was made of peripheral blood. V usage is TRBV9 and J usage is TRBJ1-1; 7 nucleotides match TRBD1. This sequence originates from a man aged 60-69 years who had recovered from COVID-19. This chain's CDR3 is CASSLRQGGGTEAFF. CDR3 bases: TGTGCCAGCAGCTTACGACAGGGTGGCGGCACTGAAGCTTTCTTT.